This entry concerns a single T cell receptor (beta chain). Its target is unknown. Libraries were prepared by immunoSEQ multiplex PCR; TCRdb keeps only in-frame clonotypes and omits some of them. The data contain just over 95,000 clones, around 82% of them singletons. This entry belongs to a study of OX40 agonist ivuxolimab in advanced cancers. Study in general: Patients enrolled in dose escalation were diagnosed with hepatocellular carcinoma, melanoma, renal cell or head and neck cancer. Study-level findings and limits: In CD8+ T cells, expanded clones were on average more numerous than in CD4+.

The TCR originated in an adult with an advanced solid tumor such as melanoma, head and neck, liver or kidney cancer. Sequencing was performed on CD4+ or CD8+ T cells sorted from blood, taken in a trial of the OX40 agonist ivuxolimab.

CDR3: CASSATTSGSFLYNEQFF. The CDR3 DNA sequence: TGTGCCAGCAGCGCGACGACTAGCGGGAGTTTCCTTTACAATGAGCAGTTCTTC. The V call is TRBV9, the J call TRBJ2-1; 12 bases match TRBD2. Germline CDR1 SGDLS, CDR2 YYNGEE. J lost 4 bases, V lost 3 bases, and 11 bases had no gene match. The CDR3 is 18 amino acids.